This TCR beta chain is from a study of shared clonotypes between healthy human individuals. Germline CDR1 reads SNHLY; CDR2 reads FYNNEI. This CDR3 has 14 residues. Trimming cost V 6 bases and J 9 bases; bases outside gene matches: 14. In regard to this clone: Its antigen is not identified.

The data were produced by immunoSEQ multiplex PCR, yet TCRdb's version contains in-frame clones alone and is incomplete. The sample includes about 2 million clones, roughly 94% of them seen just once. CD8 cells regarded as naive lacked CD45RO, were positively chosen for CCR7, and omitted terminally differentiated effector memory CD45RA+ cells. The study's findings and limits: The sampled material consisted only of blood, and tissue repertoires are likely to differ. Among the subsets, naive ones generally showed larger estimated richness than memory ones.

The sequencing input was naive CD8+ T cells sorted from blood. The chain combines TRBV2 with TRBJ2-7; TRBD2 agrees at 7 bases. This clonotype originated in a man between 18 and 29 years old in good health. For the CDR3, the DNA is TGTGCCAGCAGACCCCCCGGGGGAGGGCTCGGGCAGTACTTC. It is translated as CASRPPGGGLGQYF.